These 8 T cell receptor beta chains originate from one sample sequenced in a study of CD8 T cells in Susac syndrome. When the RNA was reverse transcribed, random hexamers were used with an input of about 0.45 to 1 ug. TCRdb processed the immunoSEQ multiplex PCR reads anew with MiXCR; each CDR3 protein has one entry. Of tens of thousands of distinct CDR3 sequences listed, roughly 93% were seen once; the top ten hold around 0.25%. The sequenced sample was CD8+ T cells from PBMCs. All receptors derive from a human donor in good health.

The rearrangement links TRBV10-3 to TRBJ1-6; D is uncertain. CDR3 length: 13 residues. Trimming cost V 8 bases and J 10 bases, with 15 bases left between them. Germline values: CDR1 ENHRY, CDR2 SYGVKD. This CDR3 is CAIGNPLESPLHF. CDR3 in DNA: TGTGCCATCGGTAACCCCCTCGAGTCACCCCTCCACTTT.

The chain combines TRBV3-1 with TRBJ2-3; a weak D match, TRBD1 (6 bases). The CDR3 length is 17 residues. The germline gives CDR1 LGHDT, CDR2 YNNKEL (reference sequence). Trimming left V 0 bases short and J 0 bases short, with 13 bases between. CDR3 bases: TGTGCCAGCAGCCAAGAAATAGGGGGTTTTAGCACAGATACGCAGTATTTT. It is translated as CASSQEIGGFSTDTQYF.

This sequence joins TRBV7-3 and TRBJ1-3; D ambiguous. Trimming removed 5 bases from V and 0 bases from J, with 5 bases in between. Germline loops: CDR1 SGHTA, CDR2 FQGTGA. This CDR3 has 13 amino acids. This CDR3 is CASSHGSGNTIYF. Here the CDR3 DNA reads TGTGCCAGCAGCCACGGCTCTGGAAACACCATATATTTT.

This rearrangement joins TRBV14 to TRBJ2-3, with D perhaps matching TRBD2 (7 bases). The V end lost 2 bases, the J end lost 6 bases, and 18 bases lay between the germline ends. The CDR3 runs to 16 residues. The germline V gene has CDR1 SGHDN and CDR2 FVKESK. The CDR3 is CASSQYSLQGGDTQYF. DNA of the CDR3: TGTGCCAGCAGCCAATACTCCCTACAGGGAGGGGATACGCAGTATTTT.

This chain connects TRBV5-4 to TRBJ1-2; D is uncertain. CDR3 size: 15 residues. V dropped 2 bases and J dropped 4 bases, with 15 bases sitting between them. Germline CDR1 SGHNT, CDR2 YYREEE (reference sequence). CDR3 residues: CASSLSGIGIYGYTF. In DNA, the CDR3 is TGTGCCAGCAGCTTATCAGGAATCGGAATCTATGGCTACACCTTC.

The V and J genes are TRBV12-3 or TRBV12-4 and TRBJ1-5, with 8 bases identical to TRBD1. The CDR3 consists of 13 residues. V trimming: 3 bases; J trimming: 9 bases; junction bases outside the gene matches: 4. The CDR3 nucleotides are TGTGCCAGCAGTTTGACAGGGGACTGGCCCCAGCATTTT. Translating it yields CASSLTGDWPQHF.

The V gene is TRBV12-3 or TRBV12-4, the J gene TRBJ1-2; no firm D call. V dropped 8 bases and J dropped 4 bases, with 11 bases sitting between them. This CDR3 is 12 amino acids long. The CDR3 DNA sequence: TGTGCCAGCGACGGACGGGGCTATGGCTACACCTTC. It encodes CASDGRGYGYTF.

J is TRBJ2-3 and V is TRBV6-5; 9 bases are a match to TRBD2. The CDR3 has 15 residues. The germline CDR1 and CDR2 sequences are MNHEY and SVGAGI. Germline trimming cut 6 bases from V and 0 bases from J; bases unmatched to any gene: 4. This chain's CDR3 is CASSPTSGSTDTQYF. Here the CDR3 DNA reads TGTGCCAGCAGCCCGACTAGCGGTAGCACAGATACGCAGTATTTT.